Detailed here is one TCR beta chain. Its recognized antigen is unknown. The record has no base qualities; no much larger clone is one base away. Participants in the prospective study were enrolled through a virtual design, were aged about 18 to 90 years, and lived in 24 United States geographic areas. In the prospective study, cohorts were assigned on the basis of participant-reported clinical history obtained from a screening survey and a study questionnaire. Recovered participants in ImmuneRACE Cohort 3 were defined as having two consecutive negative NP/OP PCR tests, clearance from a healthcare professional, or resolution of symptoms. Mobile phlebotomists in the prospective study collected whole blood, serum and a nasopharyngeal or oropharyngeal swab from every participant. Over a roughly 2-month period, participants in the prospective study had the option of providing additional blood draws and questionnaires. Blood samples from the prospective study were shipped frozen or at room temperature prior to DNA extraction.

Reading the germline V gene gives CDR1 SGHTA and CDR2 FQGNSA. The CDR3 contains 11 residues, cysteine and phenylalanine counted. The DNA shown is the 33-base CDR3, in frame from base 1. Trimming costs V 7 bases and J 9 bases, and their ends lie 11 bases apart. This entry belongs to a study of blood T cell repertoires in COVID-19 (TCRdb year 2020). Study-wide context: Samples from collaborators originated in the United States, Italy and Spain and spanned both the acute and convalescent phases of COVID-19. A freely available public database, intended as a resource for researchers studying the immune response to SARS-CoV-2, is where the repertoires were released. Where available, HLA class I and class II types were taken from metadata supplied by the sample provider and were not determined by assay-based typing. The material from the prospective study consisted of cDNA or gDNA derived from T cells, B-cell-depleted T cells, or PBMCs. The dataset comprised deeply sampled blood TCRbeta repertoires from subjects exposed to, actively infected with, or recovered from COVID-19. The sample metadata nearly always contained a de-identified subject ID, COVID-19 status, age in years and sex. Samples came from the ongoing ImmuneRACE study (first 160 participants) plus 1,254 subjects from 6 global collaborators.

The immunoSEQ Assay, a bias-controlled multiplex PCR, was used to amplify TCRbeta CDR3 regions from genomic DNA. The original pipeline was this. The number of nucleated cells in each sample was estimated by amplification of reference gene primers within the assay. To quantify the absolute abundance of each unique TCRbeta CDR3 rearrangement, sequence reads were collapsed and filtered. For each sample, productive Simpson clonality was calculated as the square root of Simpson's diversity index across productive rearrangements. TCRdb re-hosts the immuneACCESS table, in-frame sequences only. Its copies lack some clones; in the studies checked, an unresolved V gene accounts for under half of them, and the cause for the rest is not known. V and J calls and clone size are given by that table; D and trimming were obtained from the DNA. For this sample there are roughly 400,000 clones; approximately 90% appear just once. Together, the top ten hold 10% of the sample.

Paper-wide results and their limitations: How much clinical and demographic metadata was included differed by source and by participant, and the metadata was provided uncurated.

The V gene is TRBV7-2 and the J gene is TRBJ2-3; TRBD2 is a weak D gene call, 5 bases matching. The sample was PBMCs or T cells enriched from blood (not recorded which). The receptor was derived from a woman aged 45-60 years who had recovered from COVID-19. The CDR3 loop reads CASTSGVTQYF. The DNA is TGTGCCAGCACCTCCGGGGTCACGCAGTATTTT.